These 15 T cell receptor beta chains originate from one sample sequenced in a study of T-cell memory formation after mild COVID-19. TCRdb redid the calling of the 5' RACE reads with MiXCR, one entry per CDR3 protein. The data hold approximately 400,000 distinct CDR3 sequences, with more than 15% observed a single time. The material sequenced was PBMCs or a T cell subset sorted from them (not recorded which). Receptors were obtained from a man between 18 and 29 years old who had mild COVID-19 (a few samples of this study predate the infection). Cell type and time point are not known.

This clonotype was counted a few times. The chain is built from TRBV12-3 or TRBV12-4 and TRBJ2-7; a weak D match, TRBD2 (5 bases). The CDR3 sequence is 12 residues long. The germline V and J ends were trimmed by 7 bases and 0 bases, with 7 bases remaining between them. The CDR3 loop is CASKRSSYEQYF. The CDR3 DNA reads TGTGCCAGCAAGCGGAGCTCCTACGAGCAGTACTTC.

This clonotype has at least ten counts. The rearrangement joins TRBV7-8 to TRBJ1-2; no firm D call. V gave up 5 bases and J gave up 8 bases, with 21 bases separating them. CDR3 length: 15 residues. Germline CDR1 and CDR2: SGHVS and FQNEAQ. The CDR3 DNA is TGTGCCAGCAGCCCGCGGGGAGGGCCTATGGGGGGCTACACCTTC. This sequence encodes CASSPRGGPMGGYTF.

This chain uses TRBV5-1 with TRBJ2-7; possibly TRBD1 for D (7 bases). The V and J ends lost 4 bases and 2 bases respectively, with 13 bases between them. CDR1 is SGHRS and CDR2 is YFSETQ in the germline V gene. This CDR3 is 14 amino acids long. DNA of the CDR3: TGCGCCAGCAGCCCGGGGGACAGTACCTACGAGCAGTACTTC. Protein product: CASSPGDSTYEQYF.

This clonotype was counted many times. This rearrangement joins TRBV27 to TRBJ2-7, with D unclear. This CDR3 spans 11 amino acids. Trimming took 5 bases from V and 3 from J, leaving 5 bases between them. Germline-derived CDR1 and CDR2 are MNHEY and SMNVEV (reference sequence). This CDR3 is CASSNNYEQYF. The CDR3 nucleotides read TGTGCCAGCAGTAACAACTACGAGCAGTACTTC.

This clonotype was counted once. This rearrangement joins TRBV4-3 to TRBJ2-5, with 10 bases identical to TRBD1. The CDR3 totals 14 residues. CDR1 is LGHNA, CDR2 YSLEER, per germline. The trim removed 3 bases at V and 5 bases at J, leaving 3 bases unmatched. The CDR3 DNA reads TGCGCCAGCAGCCAGACAGGGGGCATCGAGACCCAGTACTTC. Amino acids: CASSQTGGIETQYF.

The chain combines TRBV5-4 with TRBJ2-7; a possible D gene is TRBD2 (6 bases). V gave up 0 bases and J gave up 2 bases, with 9 bases separating them. CDR1 SGHNT and CDR2 YYREEE come from the germline V gene (reference sequence). The CDR3 is 14 residues long. As DNA, the CDR3 is TGTGCCAGCAGCTTGGCCGGCGGGACCTACGAGCAGTACTTC. Translation gives CASSLAGGTYEQYF. Together with reference TRBV5-4 and TRBJ2-7, the CDR3 gives the full variable domain: ETGVTQSPTHLIKTRGQQVTLRCSSQSGHNTVSWYQQALGQGPQFIFQYYREEENGRGNFPPRFSGLQFPNYSSELNVNALELDDSALYLCASSLAGGTYEQYFGPGTRLTVT.

This clonotype was counted a few times. The chain employs TRBV7-2 and TRBJ2-4; maybe TRBD1 (5 bases). Germline loops: CDR1 SGHTA, CDR2 FQGNSA. Trimming shortened V by 8 bases and J by 7 bases, and 21 bases separated the two germline ends. This CDR3 comprises 15 residues. The CDR3 nucleotides read TGTGCCAGCTCCGAAGGTCCCAGGGTTACGAACATTCAGTACTTC. This codes for CASSEGPRVTNIQYF. Full variable domain (rest looked up from reference TRBV7-2 and TRBJ2-4): GAGVSQSPSNKVTEKGKDVELRCDPISGHTALYWYRQSLGQGLEFLIYFQGNSAPDKSGLPSDRFSAERTGGSVSTLTIQRTQQEDSAVYLCASSEGPRVTNIQYFGAGTRLSVL.

A remark on this clonotype: At one end, the junction sequence differs from germline, possibly due to a read error. The chain joins TRBV5-1 to TRBJ2-3; 11 bases are a match to TRBD1. CDR3 size: 14 residues. Germline CDR1 is SGHRS and CDR2 is YFSETQ. The DNA for the CDR3 is TGCGCCAGCAGGTTGGGACAGGGGGCAGATACGCAGTATTTT. Its protein is CASRLGQGADTQYF.

In its sample, this clonotype was seen a few times. The gene calls are TRBV7-9 and TRBJ1-1; 10 positions agree with TRBD1. The germline CDR1 and CDR2 sequences are SEHNR and FQNEAQ (reference sequence). CDR3 size: 18 residues. The ends lost 2 bases at V and 0 bases at J; junction bases unmatched: 9. The CDR3 loop reads CASSLLDRGPILNTEAFF. The CDR3 DNA is TGTGCCAGCAGCTTACTTGACAGGGGGCCGATCTTGAACACTGAAGCTTTCTTT.

The chain has TRBV29-1 and TRBJ1-1; D gene unclear. This CDR3 has 12 amino acids. From germline, CDR1 is SQVTM and CDR2 ANQGSEA. The V end lost 3 bases, the J end lost 9 bases, and 14 bases lay between the germline ends. The CDR3 sequence is CSVDPTVGQAFF. DNA for the CDR3: TGCAGCGTTGACCCCACAGTAGGTCAAGCTTTCTTT.

There are many counts of this clonotype. Sequence at one end of the junction differs from germline and may be a read error. The chain recombines TRBV5-1 with TRBJ2-7; D is unclear. The CDR3 sequence is 13 residues long. CDR1 is SGHRS, CDR2 YFSETQ, per germline. CDR3 sequence: CASSLAGSYEQYF. In DNA form, the CDR3 reads TGTGCCAGCAGCTTAGCCGGCTCCTACGAGCAGTACTTC.

This clonotype has only a few counts. The J gene is TRBJ2-7, the V gene TRBV12-3 or TRBV12-4; D is ambiguous. The CDR3 consists of 13 residues. The V gene lost 6 bases and the J gene lost 7 bases, with 16 bases spanning the gap. The CDR3, as DNA: TGTGCCAGCAGCCCCTCCCCCCGCGGTGAGCAGTACTTC. It codes for CASSPSPRGEQYF.

The J gene is TRBJ2-7, the V gene TRBV6-2 or TRBV6-3; D is tentatively TRBD1 or TRBD2 (5 bases each). Deletions cut 6 bases from V and 1 base from J, with 13 bases between. The germline V gene encodes CDR1 MNHEY and CDR2 SVGEGT. This CDR3 has 14 amino acids. The DNA of the CDR3 is TGTGCCAGCAGATGGGACGGGTTTTCCTACGAGCAGTACTTC. This sequence encodes CASRWDGFSYEQYF.

The chain uses TRBV12-3 or TRBV12-4 and TRBJ2-3; no clear D gene. The CDR3 spans 12 residues. With 6 bases removed from V and 8 bases from J, the gap between germline ends came to 12 bases. The CDR3 spells CASSPRLSTQYF. The DNA for the CDR3 is TGTGCCAGCAGCCCCAGACTCAGTACGCAGTATTTT.

This clonotype was observed a few times. This chain joins TRBV7-2 and TRBJ2-1; D gene unclear. Germline V gene data show CDR1 as SGHTA and CDR2 as FQGNSA. The CDR3 extends over 14 amino acids. With 3 bases removed from V and 2 bases from J, the gap between germline ends came to 8 bases. CDR3 protein: CASSFPSTYNEQFF. The CDR3 nucleotides are TGTGCCAGCAGCTTTCCAAGCACCTACAATGAGCAGTTCTTC. The whole variable domain, remainder taken from reference TRBV7-2 and TRBJ2-1, is GAGVSQSPSNKVTEKGKDVELRCDPISGHTALYWYRQSLGQGLEFLIYFQGNSAPDKSGLPSDRFSAERTGGSVSTLTIQRTQQEDSAVYLCASSFPSTYNEQFFGPGTRLTVL.